The TCR beta chain described here comes from a study of blood T cells in healthy people across ages. For the study at large: Template switching picked up about one barcoded beta molecule for each two T cells.

The length of the CDR3 is 13 residues. Trimming cost V 5 bases and J 5 bases, with 7 bases left between them. The individuals who served as donors were healthy Caucasians living in Russia, aged about 6 to 100. Per-sample yields of isolated PBMCs were at least 6 million. This clonotype appeared a few times. Using a J-beta primer mix together with a sample-barcoded 5' primer, a second PCR was run for roughly 6 to 11 cycles. A minimum of 3 million CDR3-containing paired-end reads was obtained for each sample. TCRdb recomputed calls from the 5' RACE reads with MiXCR, one row per CDR3 protein. Of 730,000 or so distinct CDR3 sequences listed, about 42% were seen once; the top ten hold around a fifth.

Specimen: blood. The chain carries TRBV12-3 or TRBV12-4 and TRBJ1-6; the D is unclear. The source of this sequence is a woman in her sixties in good health. CDR3 bases: TGTGCCAGCAGTGCGCGGGATAATTCACCCCTCCACTTT. This sequence encodes CASSARDNSPLHF.